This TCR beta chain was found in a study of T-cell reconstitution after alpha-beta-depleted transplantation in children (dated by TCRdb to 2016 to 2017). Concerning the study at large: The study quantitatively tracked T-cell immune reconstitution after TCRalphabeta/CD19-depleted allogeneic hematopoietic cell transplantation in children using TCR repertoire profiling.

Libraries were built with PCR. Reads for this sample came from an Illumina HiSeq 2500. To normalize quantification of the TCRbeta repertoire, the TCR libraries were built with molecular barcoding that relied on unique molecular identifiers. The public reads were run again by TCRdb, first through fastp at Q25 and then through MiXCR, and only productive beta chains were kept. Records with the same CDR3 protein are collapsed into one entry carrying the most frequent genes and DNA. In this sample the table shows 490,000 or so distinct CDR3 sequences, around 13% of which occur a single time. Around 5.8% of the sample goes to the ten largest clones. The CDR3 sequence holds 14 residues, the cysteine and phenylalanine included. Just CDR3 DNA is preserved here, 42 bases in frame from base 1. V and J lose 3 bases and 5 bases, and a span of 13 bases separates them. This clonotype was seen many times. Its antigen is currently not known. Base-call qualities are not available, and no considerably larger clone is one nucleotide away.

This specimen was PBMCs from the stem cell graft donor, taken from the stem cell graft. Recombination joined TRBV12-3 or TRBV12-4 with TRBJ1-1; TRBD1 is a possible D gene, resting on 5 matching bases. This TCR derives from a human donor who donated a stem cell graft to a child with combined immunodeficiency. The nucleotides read TGTGCCAGCAGTTTTATAGGGGCTGGGACTGAAGCTTTCTTT. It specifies CASSFIGAGTEAFF.